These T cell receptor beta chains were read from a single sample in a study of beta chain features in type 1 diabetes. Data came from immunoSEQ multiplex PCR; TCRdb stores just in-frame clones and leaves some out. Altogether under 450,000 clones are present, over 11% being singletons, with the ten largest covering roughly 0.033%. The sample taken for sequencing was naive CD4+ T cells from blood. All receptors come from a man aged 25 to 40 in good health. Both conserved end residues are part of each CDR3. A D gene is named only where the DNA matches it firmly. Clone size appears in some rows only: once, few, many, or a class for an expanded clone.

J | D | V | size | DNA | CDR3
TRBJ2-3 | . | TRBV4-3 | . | TGCGCCAGCAGCCAAGGGGGAATGATCACAGATACGCAGTATTTT | CASSQGGMITDTQYF
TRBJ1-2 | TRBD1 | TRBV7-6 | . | TGTGCCAGCAGCACAACAGGGGGCTTGGGCTACACCTTC | CASSTTGGLGYTF
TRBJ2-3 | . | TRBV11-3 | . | TGTGCCAGCAGCTCGTTTGGACAACCATTCACAGATACGCAGTATTTT | CASSSFGQPFTDTQYF
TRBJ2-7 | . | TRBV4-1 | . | TGCGCCAGCAGCGGGCAGGCCTCCTACGAGCAGTACTTC | CASSGQASYEQYF
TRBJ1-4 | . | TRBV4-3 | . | TGCGCCAGCAGGAAGACAGGCGAAAAACTGTTTTTT | CASRKTGEKLFF
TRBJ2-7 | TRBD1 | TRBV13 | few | TGTGCCAGCAGCCACCGGTCGGACAGGGTAACCTACGAGCAGTACTTC | CASSHRSDRVTYEQYF
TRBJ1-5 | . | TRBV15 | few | TGTGCCACCAGCACCGGGTCTGTGGTTGGGGCGCAGCCCCAGCATTTT | CATSTGSVVGAQPQHF
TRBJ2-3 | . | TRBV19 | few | TGTGCCAGTAGTATTGGGGTTCCCACAGATACGCAGTATTTT | CASSIGVPTDTQYF
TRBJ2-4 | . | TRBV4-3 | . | TGCGCCAGCAGCCCCACGACCCCCCAGCCCGGAAACATTCAGTACTTC | CASSPTTPQPGNIQYF
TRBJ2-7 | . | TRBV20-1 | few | TGCAGTGCTACCTTTAAAAACGAGCAGTACTTC | CSATFKNEQYF
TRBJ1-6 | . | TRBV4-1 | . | TGCGCCAGCAGCCAAATGGACTTCAGGTCCCTCCACTTT | CASSQMDFRSLHF
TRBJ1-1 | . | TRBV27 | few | TGTGCCAGCAGTTATAGGGGGAGCACTGAAGCTTTCTTT | CASSYRGSTEAFF
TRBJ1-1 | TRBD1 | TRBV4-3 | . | TGCGCCAGCAGGCGGACAGGGAACACTGAAGCTTTCTTT | CASRRTGNTEAFF
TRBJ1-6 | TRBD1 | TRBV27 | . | TGTGCCAGCAGACAGGGGGCAAAATCACCCCTCCACTTT | CASRQGAKSPLHF
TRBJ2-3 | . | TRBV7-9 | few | TGTGCCAGCAGCCCAAAGGCAGATACGCAGTATTTT | CASSPKADTQYF
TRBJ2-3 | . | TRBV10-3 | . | TGTGCCACCACTCGTGGAAGGCAAGATACGCAGTATTTT | CATTRGRQDTQYF
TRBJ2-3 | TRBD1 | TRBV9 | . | TGTGCCAGCAGCGTAGGGGGACAGGTTCTGACAGATACGCAGTATTTT | CASSVGGQVLTDTQYF
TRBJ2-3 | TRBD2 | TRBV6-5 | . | TGTGCCAGCACCAACGGGGGGTTTCAGTATTTT | CASTNGGFQYF
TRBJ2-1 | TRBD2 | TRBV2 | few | TGTGCCAGCAGTAGCGGGATGAGGAATGAGCAGTTCTTC | CASSSGMRNEQFF
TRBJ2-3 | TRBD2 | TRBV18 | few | TGTGCCAGCTCCGCTCGCGGAAAACTAGCGGGAGTGGCAGATACGCAGTATTTT | CASSARGKLAGVADTQYF
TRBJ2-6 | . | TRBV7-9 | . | TGTGCCAGCAGCGCCCACAGGGCGGGGGCCAACGTCCTGACTTTC | CASSAHRAGANVLTF
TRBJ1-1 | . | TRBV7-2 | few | TGTGCCAGCAGCTTAGCTGGCGCTGAAGCTTTCTTT | CASSLAGAEAFF
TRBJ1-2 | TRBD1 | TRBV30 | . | TGTGCCGACAGGGACGTCAACTATGGCTACACCTTC | CADRDVNYGYTF
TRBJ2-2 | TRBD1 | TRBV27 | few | TGTGCCAGCAGTTTCATGGACAGGGCCACCGGGGAGCTGTTTTTT | CASSFMDRATGELFF
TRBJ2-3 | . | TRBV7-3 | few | TGTGCCAGCAGCTCAGGGCCAGGAGGGCCAACAGATACGCAGTATTTT | CASSSGPGGPTDTQYF
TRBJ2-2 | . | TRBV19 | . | TGTGCCAGCCTTACGGAGGGTAACACCGGGGAGCTGTTTTTT | CASLTEGNTGELFF
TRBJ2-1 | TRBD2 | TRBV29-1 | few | TGCAGCGCAAAGGGCTCCATTTTAGGACTAGCGAACAATGAGCAGTTCTTC | CSAKGSILGLANNEQFF
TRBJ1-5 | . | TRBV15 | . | TGTGCCACCAGCAGAGATCCGAAACCCATGGCCCAGCATTTT | CATSRDPKPMAQHF
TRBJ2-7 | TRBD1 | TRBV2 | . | TGTGCCAGCAGTGATGACAGGGGCCGACTCCGCTCCTACGAGCAGTACTTC | CASSDDRGRLRSYEQYF
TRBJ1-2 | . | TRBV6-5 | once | TGTGCCAGCAGTCACAAACAGGGTCGCTATGGCTACACCTTC | CASSHKQGRYGYTF
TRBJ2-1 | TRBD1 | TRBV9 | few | TGTGCCAGCAGCCCTGATTCCGGGACAGGGTTTACCCATGAGCAGTTCTTC | CASSPDSGTGFTHEQFF
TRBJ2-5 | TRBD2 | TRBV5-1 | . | TGCGCCAGCAGCTTCGGACTAGCGGGAGTGGAGACCCAGTACTTC | CASSFGLAGVETQYF
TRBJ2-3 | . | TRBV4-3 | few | TGCGCCAGCAGCCAAGATCGGTTGTTTCAGGGGACCAGCACAGATACGCAGTATTTT | CASSQDRLFQGTSTDTQYF
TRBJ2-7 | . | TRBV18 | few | TGTGCCAGCTCACCAGAGGTTCCCACCTACGAGCAGTACTTC | CASSPEVPTYEQYF
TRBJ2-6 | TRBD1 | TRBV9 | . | TGTGCCAGCAGCTTGGGACAGGGAACCTCTGGGGCCAACGTCCTGACTTTC | CASSLGQGTSGANVLTF
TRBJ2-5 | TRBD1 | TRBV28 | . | TGTGCCAGCAGAGCCGGGACAGCGGAGACCCAGTACTTC | CASRAGTAETQYF
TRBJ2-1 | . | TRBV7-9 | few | TGTGCCAGCAGCGACAGGCCCTACAATGAGCAGTTCTTC | CASSDRPYNEQFF
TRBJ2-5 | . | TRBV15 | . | TGTGCCACCAGCAGAGCACAGGTTCAAGAGACCCAGTACTTC | CATSRAQVQETQYF
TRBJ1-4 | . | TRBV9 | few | TGTGCCAGCAGCGTAGACCCGGGTGGCTCTAATGAAAAACTGTTTTTT | CASSVDPGGSNEKLFF
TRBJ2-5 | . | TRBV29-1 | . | TGCAGCGAGGGGGTCCAAGAGACCCAGTACTTC | CSEGVQETQYF